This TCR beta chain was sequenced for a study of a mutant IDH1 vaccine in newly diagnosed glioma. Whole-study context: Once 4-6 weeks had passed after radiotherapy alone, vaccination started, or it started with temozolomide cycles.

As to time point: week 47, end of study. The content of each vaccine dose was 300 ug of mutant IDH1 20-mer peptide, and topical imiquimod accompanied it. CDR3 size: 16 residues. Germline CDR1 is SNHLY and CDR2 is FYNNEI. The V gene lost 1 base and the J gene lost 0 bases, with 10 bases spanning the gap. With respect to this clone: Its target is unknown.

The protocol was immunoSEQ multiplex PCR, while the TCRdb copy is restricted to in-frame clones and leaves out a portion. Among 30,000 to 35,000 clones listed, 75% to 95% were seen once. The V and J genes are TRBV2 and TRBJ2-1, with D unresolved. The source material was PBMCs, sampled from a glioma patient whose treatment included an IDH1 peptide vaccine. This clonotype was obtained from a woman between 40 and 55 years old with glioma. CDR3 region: CASSEGSPSSYNEQFF. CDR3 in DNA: TGTGCCAGCAGTGAAGGCTCACCTAGCTCCTACAATGAGCAGTTCTTC.